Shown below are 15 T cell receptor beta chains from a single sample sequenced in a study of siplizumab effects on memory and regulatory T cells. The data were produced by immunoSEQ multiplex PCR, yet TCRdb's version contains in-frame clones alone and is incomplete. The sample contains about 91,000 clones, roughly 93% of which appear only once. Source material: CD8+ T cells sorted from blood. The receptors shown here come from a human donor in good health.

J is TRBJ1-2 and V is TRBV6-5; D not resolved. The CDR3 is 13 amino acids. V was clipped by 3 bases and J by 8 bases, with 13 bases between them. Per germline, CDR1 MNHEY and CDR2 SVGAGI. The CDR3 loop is CASSYKGTQGYTF. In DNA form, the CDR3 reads TGTGCCAGCAGTTATAAGGGAACGCAGGGCTACACCTTC.

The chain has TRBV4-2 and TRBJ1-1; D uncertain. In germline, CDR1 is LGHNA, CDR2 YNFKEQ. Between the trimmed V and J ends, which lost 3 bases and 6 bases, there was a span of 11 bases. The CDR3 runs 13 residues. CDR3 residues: CASSHNLLPEAFF. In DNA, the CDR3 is TGTGCCAGCAGCCACAACCTATTACCTGAAGCTTTCTTT.

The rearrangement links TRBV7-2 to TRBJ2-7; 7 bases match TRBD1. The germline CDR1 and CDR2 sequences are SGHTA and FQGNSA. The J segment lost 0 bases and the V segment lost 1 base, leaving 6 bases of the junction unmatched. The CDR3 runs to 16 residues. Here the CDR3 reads CASSLVWGQSSYEQYF. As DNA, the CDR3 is TGTGCCAGCAGCTTAGTTTGGGGACAGAGCTCCTACGAGCAGTACTTC.

The DNA of the CDR3 is TGCGCCAGCAGCCAAGTTCTTGAGGAGTGGGAGACCCAGTACTTC. Translation: CASSQVLEEWETQYF. The chain employs TRBV4-1 and TRBJ2-5; no reliable D call. CDR3 length: 15 amino acids. Looked up from germline, CDR1 is MGHRA and CDR2 is YSYEKL. V dropped 1 base and J dropped 5 bases, with 14 bases sitting between them.

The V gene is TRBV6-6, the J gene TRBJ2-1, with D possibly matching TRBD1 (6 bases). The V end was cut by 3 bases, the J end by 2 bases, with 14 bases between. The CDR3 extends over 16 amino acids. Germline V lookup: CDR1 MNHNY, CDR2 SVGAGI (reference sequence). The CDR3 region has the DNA TGTGCCAGCAGTTATTCCGACAGGCCCCCCTACAATGAGCAGTTCTTC. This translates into CASSYSDRPPYNEQFF.

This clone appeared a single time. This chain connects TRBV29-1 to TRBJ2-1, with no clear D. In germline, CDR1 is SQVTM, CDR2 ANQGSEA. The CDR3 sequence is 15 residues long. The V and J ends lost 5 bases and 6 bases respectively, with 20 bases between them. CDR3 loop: CSVHDPVVFGNEQFF. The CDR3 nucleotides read TGCAGCGTTCACGACCCGGTGGTATTCGGCAATGAGCAGTTCTTC.

The CDR3 DNA follows: TGTGCCAGCAGCTTAGCAGAGGGTAGGGATACGCAGTATTTT. Its protein is CASSLAEGRDTQYF. This chain joins TRBV7-8 and TRBJ2-3, with D possibly being TRBD2 (5 bases). The CDR3 has 14 residues. The germline V gene encodes CDR1 SGHVS and CDR2 FQNEAQ. The V end was cut by 0 bases, the J end by 6 bases, with 10 bases between. Complete variable domain (other parts from reference TRBV7-8 and TRBJ2-3): GAGVSQSPRYKVAKRGQDVALRCDPISGHVSLFWYQQALGQGPEFLTYFQNEAQLDKSGLPSDRFFAERPEGSVSTLKIQRTQQEDSAVYLCASSLAEGRDTQYFGPGTRLTVL.

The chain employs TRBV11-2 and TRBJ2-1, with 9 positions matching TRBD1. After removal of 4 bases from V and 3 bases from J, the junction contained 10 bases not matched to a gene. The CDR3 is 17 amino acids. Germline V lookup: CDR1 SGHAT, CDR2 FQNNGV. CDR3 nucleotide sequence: TGTGCCAGCAGCTCCGAAACCGGGACAGGGTTCTACAATGAGCAGTTCTTC. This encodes CASSSETGTGFYNEQFF. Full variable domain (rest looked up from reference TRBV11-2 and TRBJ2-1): EAGVAQSPRYKIIEKRQSVAFWCNPISGHATLYWYQQILGQGPKLLIQFQNNGVVDDSQLPKDRFSAERLKGVDSTLKIQPAKLEDSAVYLCASSSETGTGFYNEQFFGPGTRLTVL.

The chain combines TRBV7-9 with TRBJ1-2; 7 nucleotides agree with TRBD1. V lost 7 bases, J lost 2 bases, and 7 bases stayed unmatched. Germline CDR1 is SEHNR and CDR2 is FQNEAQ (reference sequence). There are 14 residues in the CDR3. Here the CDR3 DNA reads TGTGCCAGCAACCCGGGACAGCAAAACTATGGCTACACCTTC. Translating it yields CASNPGQQNYGYTF.

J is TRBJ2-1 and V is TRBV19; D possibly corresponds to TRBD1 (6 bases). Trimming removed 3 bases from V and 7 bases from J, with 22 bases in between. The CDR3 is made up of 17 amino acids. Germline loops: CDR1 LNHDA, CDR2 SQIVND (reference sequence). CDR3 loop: CASSMGRARGVLNEQFF. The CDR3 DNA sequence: TGTGCCAGTAGTATGGGGCGGGCCAGGGGTGTCCTAAATGAGCAGTTCTTC.

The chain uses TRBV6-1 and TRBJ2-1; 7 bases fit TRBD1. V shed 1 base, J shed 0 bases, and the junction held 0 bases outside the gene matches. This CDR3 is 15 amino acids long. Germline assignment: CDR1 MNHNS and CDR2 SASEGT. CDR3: CASSEGQGSYNEQFF. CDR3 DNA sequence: TGTGCCAGCAGTGAAGGACAGGGCTCCTACAATGAGCAGTTCTTC.

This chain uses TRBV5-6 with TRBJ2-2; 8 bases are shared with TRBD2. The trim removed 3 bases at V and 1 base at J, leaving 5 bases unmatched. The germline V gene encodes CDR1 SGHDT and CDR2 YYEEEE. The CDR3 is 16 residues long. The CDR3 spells CASSSRTSWNTGELFF. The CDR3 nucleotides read TGTGCCAGCAGCTCGCGGACTAGCTGGAACACCGGGGAGCTGTTTTTT.

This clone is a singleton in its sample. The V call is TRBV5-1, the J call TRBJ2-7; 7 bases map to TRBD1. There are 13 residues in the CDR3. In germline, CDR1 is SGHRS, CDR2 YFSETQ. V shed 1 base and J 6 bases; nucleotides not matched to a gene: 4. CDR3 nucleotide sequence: TGCGCCAGCAGCTTGTTAGGGGGCGCCGAGCAGTACTTC. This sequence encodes CASSLLGGAEQYF.

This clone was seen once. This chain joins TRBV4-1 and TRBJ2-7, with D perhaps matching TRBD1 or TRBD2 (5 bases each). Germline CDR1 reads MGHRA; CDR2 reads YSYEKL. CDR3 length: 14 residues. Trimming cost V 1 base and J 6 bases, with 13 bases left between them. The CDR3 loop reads CASSQVGDLTEQYF. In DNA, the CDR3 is TGCGCCAGCAGCCAAGTGGGGGATCTTACCGAGCAGTACTTC.

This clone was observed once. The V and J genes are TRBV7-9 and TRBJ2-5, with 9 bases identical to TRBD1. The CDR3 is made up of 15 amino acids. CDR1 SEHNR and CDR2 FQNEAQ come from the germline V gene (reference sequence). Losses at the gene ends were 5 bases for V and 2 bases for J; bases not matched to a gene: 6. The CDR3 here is CASSARDREQETQYF. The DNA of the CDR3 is TGTGCCAGCAGCGCCCGGGACAGGGAGCAAGAGACCCAGTACTTC. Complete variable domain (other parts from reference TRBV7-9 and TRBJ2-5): DTGVSQNPRHKITKRGQNVTFRCDPISEHNRLYWYRQTLGQGPEFLTYFQNEAQLEKSRLLSDRFSAERPKGSFSTLEIQRTEQGDSAMYLCASSARDREQETQYFGPGTRLLVL.